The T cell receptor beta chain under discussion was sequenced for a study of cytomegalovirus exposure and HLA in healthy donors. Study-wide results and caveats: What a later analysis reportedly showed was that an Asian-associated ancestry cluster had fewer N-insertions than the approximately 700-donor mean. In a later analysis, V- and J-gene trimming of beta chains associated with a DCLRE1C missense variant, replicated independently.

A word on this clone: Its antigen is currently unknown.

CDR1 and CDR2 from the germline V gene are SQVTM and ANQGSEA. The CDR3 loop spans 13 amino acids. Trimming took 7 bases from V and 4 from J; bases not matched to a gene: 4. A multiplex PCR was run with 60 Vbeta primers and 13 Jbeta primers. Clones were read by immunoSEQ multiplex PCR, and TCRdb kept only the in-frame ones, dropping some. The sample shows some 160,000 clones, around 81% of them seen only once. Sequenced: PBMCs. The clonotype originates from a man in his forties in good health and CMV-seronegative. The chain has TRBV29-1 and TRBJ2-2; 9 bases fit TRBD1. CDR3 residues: CSGRQGGTGELFF. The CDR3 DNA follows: TGCAGCGGCCGACAGGGGGGCACCGGGGAGCTGTTTTTT.